This T cell receptor beta chain originates from a study of CD8+ T cells in alopecia areata. CD4+ and CD8+ T cells were sorted from PBMCs. The trim removed 0 bases at V and 4 bases at J, leaving 6 bases unmatched. The CDR3 runs 17 residues. Germline V gene lookup returns CDR1 SGHDT and CDR2 YYEEEE. Investigators isolated RNA and reverse transcribed it into cDNA to act as the sequencing template. TCRdb's copy holds only in-frame clones and misses some; the assay was immunoSEQ multiplex PCR. The sample records approximately 140,000 clones, 85% to 90% being singletons. The sequence was obtained from a human donor with alopecia areata. The V and J genes are TRBV5-6 and TRBJ2-7; 14 bases fit TRBD2. Sequenced here: CD8+ T cells sorted from blood, sampled at week 0. The CDR3 coding sequence is TGTGCCAGCAGCTTGGACCGGACTAGCGGGAGGCGGTACGAGCAGTACTTC. It specifies CASSLDRTSGRRYEQYF.